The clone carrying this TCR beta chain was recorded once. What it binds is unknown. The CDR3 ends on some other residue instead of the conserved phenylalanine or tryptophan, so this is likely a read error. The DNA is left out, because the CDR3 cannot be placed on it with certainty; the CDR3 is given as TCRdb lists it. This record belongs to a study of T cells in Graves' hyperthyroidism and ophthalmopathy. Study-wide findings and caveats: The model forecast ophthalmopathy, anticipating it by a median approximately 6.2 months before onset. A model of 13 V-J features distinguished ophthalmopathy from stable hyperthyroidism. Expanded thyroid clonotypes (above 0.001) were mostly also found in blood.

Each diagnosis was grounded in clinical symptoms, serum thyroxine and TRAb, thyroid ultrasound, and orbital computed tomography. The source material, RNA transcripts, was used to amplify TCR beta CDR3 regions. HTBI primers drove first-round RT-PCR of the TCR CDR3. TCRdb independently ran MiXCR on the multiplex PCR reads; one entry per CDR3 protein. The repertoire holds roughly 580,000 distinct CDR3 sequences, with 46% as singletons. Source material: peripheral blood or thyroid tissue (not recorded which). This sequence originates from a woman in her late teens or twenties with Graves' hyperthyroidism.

The CDR3 spells CASSRTAG. The V gene is TRBV7-2, the J gene TRBJ1-6. The CDR3 region is 8 residues in length, termini included. CDR1 is SGHTA and CDR2 is FQGNSA in the germline V gene.